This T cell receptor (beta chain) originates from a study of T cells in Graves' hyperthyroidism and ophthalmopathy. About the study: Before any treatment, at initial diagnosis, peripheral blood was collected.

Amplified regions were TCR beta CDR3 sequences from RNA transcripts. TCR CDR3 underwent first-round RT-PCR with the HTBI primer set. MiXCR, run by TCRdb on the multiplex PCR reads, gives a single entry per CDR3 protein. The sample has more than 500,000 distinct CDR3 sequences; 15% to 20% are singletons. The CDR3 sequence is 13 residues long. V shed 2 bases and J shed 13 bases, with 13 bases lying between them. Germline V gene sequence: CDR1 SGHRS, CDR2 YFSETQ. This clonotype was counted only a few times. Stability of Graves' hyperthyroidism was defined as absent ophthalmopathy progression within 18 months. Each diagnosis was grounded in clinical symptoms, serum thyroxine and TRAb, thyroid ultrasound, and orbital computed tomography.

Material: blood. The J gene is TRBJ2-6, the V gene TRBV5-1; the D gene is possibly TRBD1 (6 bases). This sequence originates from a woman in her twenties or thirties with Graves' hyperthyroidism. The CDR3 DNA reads TGCGCCAGCAGCTTACAGGGCCCTGATGTCCTGACTTTC. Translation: CASSLQGPDVLTF.